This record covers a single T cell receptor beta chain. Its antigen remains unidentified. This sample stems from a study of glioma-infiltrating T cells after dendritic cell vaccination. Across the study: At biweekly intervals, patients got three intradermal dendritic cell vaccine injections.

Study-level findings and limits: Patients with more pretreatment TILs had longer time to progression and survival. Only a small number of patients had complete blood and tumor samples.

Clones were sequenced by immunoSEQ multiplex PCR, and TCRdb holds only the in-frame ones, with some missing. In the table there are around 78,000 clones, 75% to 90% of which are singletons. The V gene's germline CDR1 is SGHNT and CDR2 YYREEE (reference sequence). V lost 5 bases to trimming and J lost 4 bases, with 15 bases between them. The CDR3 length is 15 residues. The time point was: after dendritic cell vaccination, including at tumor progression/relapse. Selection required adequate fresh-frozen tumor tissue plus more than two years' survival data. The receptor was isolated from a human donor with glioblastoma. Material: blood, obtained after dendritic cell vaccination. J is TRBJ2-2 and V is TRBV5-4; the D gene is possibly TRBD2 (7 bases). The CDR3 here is CASREGEGRTGELFF. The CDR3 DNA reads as TGTGCCAGCAGAGAGGGGGAGGGTCGCACCGGGGAGCTGTTTTTT. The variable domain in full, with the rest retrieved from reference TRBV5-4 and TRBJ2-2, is ETGVTQSPTHLIKTRGQQVTLRCSSQSGHNTVSWYQQALGQGPQFIFQYYREEENGRGNFPPRFSGLQFPNYSSELNVNALELDDSALYLCASREGEGRTGELFFGEGSRLTVL.